This TCR beta chain is drawn from a study of CD8+ T cells in alopecia areata. Across the whole study: It was roughly 7-11-week-old female C3H/HeJ mice that received skin from 6-12-month-old C3H/HeJ graft donors with spontaneous alopecia.

Losses at the gene ends were 4 bases for V and 2 bases for J; bases not matched to a gene: 3. This CDR3 has 14 amino acids. Germline V gene lookup returns CDR1 FNHDT and CDR2 SITEND (reference sequence). Overall study results and limits: Patients showed less clear TCR sequence sharing than mice, possibly partly because of HLA diversity. Normal scalp had lower clonality than lesional scalp, with alopecia totalis/universalis lesions showing this most strongly.

In regard to this clone: The target antigen is unknown. Gene names are mouse gene names. The observed sequence ends 4 residues before the CDR3 terminus, with the missing tail filled in from the germline J gene. Other DNA sequences in the same sample also yield this CDR3.

Time point meaning: mouse skin 6 weeks after grafting, around onset of hair loss. Mouse recipients provided skin biopsies at grafting and 3 and 6 weeks later. Reverse transcribed after extraction, RNA yielded cDNA as the sequencing template. Using immunoSEQ multiplex PCR, the repertoire was profiled, and TCRdb retains in-frame clones only, with some absent. This record lists about 5,900 clones, none seen once only, and the top ten clones contain about a quarter. The material sequenced was skin, taken at week 6. The receptor was derived from a C3H/HeJ mouse with alopecia areata. Mice of this strain are of MHC haplotype H2-k. The chain joins TRBV19 to TRBJ1-1; 9 bases line up with TRBD1. CDR3 DNA (partial): TGTGCCAGCAGTCGGGACAGGGTTAACACA. Amino acid sequence: CASSRDRVNT. The entire CDR3 sequence reads CASSRDRVNTEVFF.